The 24 T cell receptor beta chains given below trace back to one sample, sequenced in a study of T cells in Graves' hyperthyroidism and ophthalmopathy. Using RNA transcripts as the source, TCR beta CDR3 regions were amplified. The HTBI primer set served for first-round RT-PCR of the TCR CDR3. From the multiplex PCR reads, TCRdb called clonotypes with MiXCR, one entry per CDR3 protein. The table has about 770,000 distinct CDR3 sequences, about 19% seen once; the top ten hold 15% to 20%. Sequencing input: blood. All receptors come from a woman aged 50 to 65 with Graves' hyperthyroidism that later progressed to Graves' ophthalmopathy.

This chain connects TRBV7-8 to TRBJ2-1; 9 bases agree with TRBD1. The end of the DNA aligns better with TRBJ2-7, so the J call may be wrong. Germline assignment: CDR1 SGHVS and CDR2 FQNEAQ. The CDR3 loop spans 15 amino acids. In nucleotides, the CDR3 is TGTGCCAGCAGCCGCGGGACAGGGCGGTACAATGAGCAGTACTTC. The encoded protein is CASSRGTGRYNEQYF.

The rearrangement uses TRBV29-1 and TRBJ2-3, with D uncertain. Germline values: CDR1 SQVTM, CDR2 ANQGSEA. The V end lost 5 bases, the J end lost 2 bases, and 5 bases lay between the germline ends. CDR3 length: 11 residues. The CDR3 protein is CSVSHTDTQYF. CDR3 nucleotides: TGCAGCGTTTCGCACACAGATACGCAGTATTTT.

In its sample, this clonotype was seen many times. The chain has TRBV20-1 and TRBJ2-1, with 7 bases that match TRBD2. This CDR3 is built from 16 residues. Per germline, CDR1 DFQATT and CDR2 SNEGSKA (reference sequence). V was clipped by 0 bases and J by 7 bases; unmatched bases: 12. Written as DNA, the CDR3 is TGCAGTGCTAGAGATTCAGGCGGCCCCGGGAGGAATGAGCAGTTCTTC. The encoded protein is CSARDSGGPGRNEQFF.

This clonotype appeared many times. The CDR3 bases are TGCGCCAGCAGCCGGAACGCAGGGGAAAGCGATGGCTACACCTTC. It encodes CASSRNAGESDGYTF. V is TRBV5-1 and J is TRBJ1-2; the D gene is possibly TRBD1 (6 bases). V shed 4 bases and J shed 6 bases, with 19 bases lying between them. The CDR3 totals 15 residues. CDR1 SGHRS and CDR2 YFSETQ come from the germline V gene.

This clonotype has at least ten counts. The chain uses TRBV20-1 and TRBJ2-7, with 9 bases aligning to TRBD1. The length of the CDR3 is 19 residues. CDR1 is DFQATT, CDR2 SNEGSKA, per germline (reference sequence). V shed 3 bases and J 5 bases; nucleotides not matched to a gene: 23. This CDR3 is CSARPVTGGEYGSIHEQYF. CDR3 bases: TGCAGTGCTAGGCCGGTGACAGGGGGAGAGTATGGGTCTATCCACGAGCAGTACTTC.

Written as DNA, the CDR3 is TGTGCCAGCAGCCCCAGGGAAGAGAACACTGAAGCTTTCTTT. It translates to CASSPREENTEAFF. The chain links TRBV14 to TRBJ1-1, with D possibly being TRBD1 (5 bases). The CDR3 loop spans 14 amino acids. Germline V gives CDR1 SGHDN, CDR2 FVKESK. V was pared by 4 bases and J by 1 base, with 10 bases between.

This clonotype has more than one count but fewer than ten. This chain connects TRBV9 to TRBJ1-5; D is uncertain. Germline V gene data show CDR1 as SGDLS and CDR2 as YYNGEE. CDR3 length equals 15 residues. Trimming removed 0 bases from V and 6 bases from J, with 13 bases in between. The CDR3 sequence: CASSVGEGIAQPQHF. Written as DNA, the CDR3 is TGTGCCAGCAGCGTAGGGGAAGGTATTGCTCAGCCCCAGCATTTT.

As to this clonotype: This may be a read error: a much more frequent sequence differs by one nucleotide. The rearrangement links TRBV27 to TRBJ1-5; D is perhaps TRBD1 (6 bases). The CDR3 loop spans 13 amino acids. Germline CDR1 MNHEY, CDR2 SMNVEV (reference sequence). CDR3 sequence (DNA): TGTGCCGGCAGCACATCAGGGGTTCAGCCCCAGCATTTT. Translating it yields CAGSTSGVQPQHF.

The rearrangement joins TRBV9 to TRBJ1-1, with TRBD1 as a possible D gene (5 bases). The CDR3 totals 14 residues. CDR1 and CDR2 from the germline V gene are SGDLS and YYNGEE. Between the trimmed V and J ends, which lost 2 bases and 4 bases, there was a span of 12 bases. The CDR3 region is CASSVGPGGTEAFF. The CDR3 nucleotides read TGTGCCAGCAGCGTGGGGCCGGGGGGCACTGAAGCTTTCTTT. The entire variable domain, with the rest obtained from reference TRBV9 and TRBJ1-1, is as follows: DSGVTQTPKHLITATGQRVTLRCSPRSGDLSVYWYQQSLDQGLQFLIQYYNGEERAKGNILERFSAQQFPDLHSELNLSSLELGDSALYFCASSVGPGGTEAFFGQGTRLTVV.

This clonotype was recorded many times. The V gene is TRBV5-6, the J gene TRBJ2-1; TRBD1 might be the D (5 bases). The CDR3 totals 14 residues. Per the germline V gene, CDR1 is SGHDT and CDR2 is YYEEEE. Trimming pared 1 base from V and 2 bases from J, leaving 7 bases between. The CDR3 coding sequence is TGTGCCAGCAGCTTGCCAGGGACCTACAATGAGCAGTTCTTC. This translates into CASSLPGTYNEQFF.

Ten or more counts support this clonotype. The rearrangement joins TRBV11-2 to TRBJ1-6; the D is unclear. The CDR3 has 14 residues. Trimming stripped 6 bases from V and 0 bases from J, with 6 bases between. Looked up from germline, CDR1 is SGHAT and CDR2 is FQNNGV. CDR3 region: CASSFDSYNSPLHF. The CDR3, as DNA: TGTGCCAGCAGTTTCGACTCCTATAATTCACCCCTCCACTTT.

This clonotype showed up many times. This sequence joins TRBV29-1 and TRBJ2-5; D is possibly TRBD1 or TRBD2 (6 bases each). Germline CDR1 SQVTM, CDR2 ANQGSEA. V was pared by 4 bases and J by 5 bases, with 14 bases between. The CDR3 is 13 residues long. As DNA, the CDR3 is TGCAGCGTTGGCGGCCAGGGGAGGGAGACCCAGTACTTC. It encodes CSVGGQGRETQYF.

This clonotype was seen ten or more times. This chain uses TRBV14 with TRBJ1-1; D is unresolved. The germline V gene encodes CDR1 SGHDN and CDR2 FVKESK. Trimming cost V 1 base and J 3 bases, with 9 bases left between them. This CDR3 spans 14 amino acids. CDR3 in DNA: TGTGCCAGCAGCCAAGGGCCCTGGGACACTGAAGCTTTCTTT. This codes for CASSQGPWDTEAFF.

The rearrangement joins TRBV15 to TRBJ2-1; 8 nucleotides match TRBD1. The V gene end was trimmed by 1 base and the J gene end by 0 bases; junction bases not matched to a gene: 2. Germline CDR1 LNHNV, CDR2 YYDKDF (reference sequence). The CDR3 spans 16 residues. The CDR3 is CATSRGGTGSYNEQFF. The CDR3 nucleotides are TGTGCCACCAGCAGAGGTGGGACAGGCTCCTACAATGAGCAGTTCTTC.

The rearrangement joins TRBV4-1 to TRBJ1-1; D may be TRBD1 (6 bases). CDR3 length: 18 residues. From germline, CDR1 is MGHRA and CDR2 YSYEKL. V lost 1 base to trimming and J lost 5 bases, with 23 bases between them. The CDR3 nucleotides are TGCGCCAGCAGCCAAGGGTCCCTACCTCGGGCAGGGGTGACTGAAGCTTTCTTT. This sequence encodes CASSQGSLPRAGVTEAFF.

DNA for the CDR3: TGCGCCAGCACCGACCCGAACTTCCCTTTCGAGCAGTACTTC. This codes for CASTDPNFPFEQYF. V usage is TRBV10-2 and J usage is TRBJ2-7; no reliable D call. The V gene's germline CDR1 is WSHSY and CDR2 SAAADI. Trimming pared 7 bases from V and 6 bases from J, leaving 19 bases between. The length of the CDR3 is 14 residues.

The sample holds one count of this clonotype. V gene TRBV11-2 combines with J gene TRBJ2-1; D not certain. The V gene lost 5 bases and the J gene lost 4 bases, with 12 bases spanning the gap. The CDR3 contains 14 residues. Germline CDR1 and CDR2: SGHAT and FQNNGV. The CDR3 spells CASSVASAYNEQFF. The CDR3 DNA reads TGTGCCAGCAGCGTAGCTTCAGCTTACAATGAGCAGTTCTTC.

This clonotype has at least ten counts. V usage is TRBV5-1 and J usage is TRBJ2-1; tentatively, D is TRBD1 (7 bases). Deletions cut 3 bases from V and 8 bases from J, with 15 bases between. Germline V gene lookup returns CDR1 SGHRS and CDR2 YFSETQ. The CDR3 is made up of 14 amino acids. In DNA form, the CDR3 reads TGCGCCAGCAGCTGGGGGGACAGTCCTGATGAGCAGTTCTTC. Residues: CASSWGDSPDEQFF.

This clonotype appeared a few times. A read error may account for a junction end that differs from germline. This rearrangement joins TRBV6-5 to TRBJ1-2; a possible D gene is TRBD1 (5 bases). Germline CDR1 is MNHEY and CDR2 is SVGAGI. This CDR3 is built from 13 residues. The CDR3 DNA is TGTGCCAGCATTTACTCGGGGGGGTATGGCTACACCTTC. The encoded protein is CASIYSGGYGYTF.

This clonotype has more than one count but fewer than ten. One end of the junction is discordant with germline, which a read error may explain. The chain has TRBV7-8 and TRBJ1-3; D not resolved. The CDR3 extends over 13 amino acids. CDR1 is SGHVS and CDR2 is FQNEAQ in the germline V gene. The CDR3 DNA reads TGTGCCAGCACCTTAGCCTCTGGAAACACCATATATTTT. Its translation is CASTLASGNTIYF.

As for this clonotype: The junction and the germline gene differ at one end; a read error may be behind it. The chain is built from TRBV24-1 and TRBJ2-5, with 9 bases aligning to TRBD1. The CDR3 length is 16 residues. Germline loops: CDR1 KGHDR, CDR2 SFDVKD. The CDR3: CATSDYGTGFREAQYF. CDR3 nucleotides: TGTGCCACCAGTGATTACGGGACAGGGTTTCGAGAGGCCCAGTACTTC.

Concerning this clonotype: A read error is possible here, since a much larger clone lies one base away. The V gene is TRBV27, the J gene TRBJ2-7, with 7 bases that match TRBD1. The CDR3 covers 14 residues. The germline V gene has CDR1 MNHEY and CDR2 SMNVEV (reference sequence). The CDR3 DNA is TGTGCCAGCAGTTCTAGGGACAGACCCTACGAGCAGCACTTC. Translation: CASSSRDRPYEQHF.

The sample holds many counts of this clonotype. The V gene is TRBV20-1, the J gene TRBJ1-1; D unclear. Germline V gene data show CDR1 as DFQATT and CDR2 as SNEGSKA (reference sequence). The CDR3 spans 14 residues. The V end was cut by 1 base, the J end by 2 bases, with 11 bases between. The chain's CDR3 is CSARGDGPNTEAFF. The CDR3, as DNA: TGCAGTGCTAGAGGGGATGGCCCCAACACTGAAGCTTTCTTT.

This clonotype was seen repeatedly, ten times or more. The rearrangement joins TRBV30 to TRBJ1-1, with D maybe TRBD1 (5 bases). The CDR3 totals 15 residues. Germline CDR1 and CDR2: GTSNPN and SVGIG (reference sequence). The V gene lost 0 bases and the J gene lost 0 bases, with 11 bases spanning the gap. CDR3: CAWSVYPGMNTEAFF. The CDR3 nucleotides are TGTGCCTGGAGTGTTTATCCAGGGATGAACACTGAAGCTTTCTTT.